The entry that follows covers one T cell receptor (beta chain) sequence. Antigen specificity is unknown. Here immunoSEQ multiplex PCR was the method, and the copy in TCRdb shows in-frame clones only, minus some. This table has over 10,000 clones, approximately 90% appearing once. The source of the sample is a study of blood T cell dynamics during melanoma immunotherapy. Study details: Patients with metastatic melanoma got pembrolizumab or nivolumab-ipilimumab as first-line care. General observations from the study: Among sorted CD8+ subsets, immune-effector cells had the highest clonality and cell-free DNA similarity.

The CDR3 spans 13 residues. Germline V gene data show CDR1 as SGDLS and CDR2 as YYNGEE. V lost 4 bases to trimming and J lost 6 bases; unmatched junction nucleotides: 5. The time point denotes: week 3, after first cycle of checkpoint inhibitor. Disease control meant complete response, partial response or stable disease at 12 weeks. Prior systemic cancer therapy, immunosuppressant use and other active malignancies excluded patients. The chain has TRBV9 and TRBJ2-3; 7 bases agree with TRBD2. The sample here was effector memory CD8+ T cells from blood, taken from a patient treated with checkpoint blockade. The TCR comes from a human donor with melanoma. The CDR3 reads CASSSELADTQYF. The CDR3 DNA is TGTGCCAGCAGCTCCGAACTAGCGGATACGCAGTATTTT.